The 21 T cell receptor beta chains reported below all come from one sample, sequenced in a study of T cells in Graves' hyperthyroidism and ophthalmopathy. Amplified TCR beta CDR3 regions derived from RNA transcripts. A set of HTBI primers served as the primers for a first-round RT-PCR of the TCR CDR3. TCRdb reprocessed the multiplex PCR reads via MiXCR and lists one record per CDR3 protein. This repertoire shows around 190,000 distinct CDR3 sequences, 17% found once; its top ten account for more than 50%. Sequencing input: blood. The source of these receptors is a woman between 45 and 60 years old with Graves' hyperthyroidism.

This clonotype was found many times. The CDR3 protein is CASSLGRGSTEAFF. CDR3 in DNA: TGTGCCAGCAGCTTAGGTAGGGGAAGTACTGAAGCTTTCTTT. The chain is built from TRBV11-3 and TRBJ1-1; maybe TRBD1 (5 bases). The ends were cut back, 1 base at V and 5 bases at J, with 11 bases in the middle. The CDR3 spans 14 residues. Germline CDR1 is SGHNT and CDR2 is YENEEA.

This clonotype was counted a few times. This chain uses TRBV28 with TRBJ1-4; TRBD1 matches at 8 bases. The ends lost 5 bases at V and 7 bases at J; junction bases unmatched: 9. CDR1 MDHEN and CDR2 SYDVKM come from the germline V gene. The CDR3 contains 15 residues. For the CDR3, the DNA is TGTGCCAGCAGTACCACAGGGGGGGCAACTGAAAAACTGTTTTTT. Its protein is CASSTTGGATEKLFF.

A few counts support this clonotype. The chain joins TRBV7-6 to TRBJ1-5; D is uncertain. The CDR3 runs 15 residues. Germline loops: CDR1 SGHVS, CDR2 FNYEAQ. The V gene lost 2 bases and the J gene lost 1 base, with 9 bases spanning the gap. The CDR3 sequence: CASSLNPRSNQPQHF. For the CDR3, the DNA is TGTGCCAGCAGCTTAAACCCGAGGAGCAATCAGCCCCAGCATTTT.

This clonotype was picked up many times. The chain carries TRBV10-3 and TRBJ2-7; the D is unclear. Trimming cost V 2 bases and J 2 bases, with 7 bases left between them. The CDR3 is made up of 13 amino acids. The V gene's germline CDR1 is ENHRY and CDR2 SYGVKD. CDR3 bases: TGTGCCATCAGTGAGGGTGAGGCCTACGAGCAGTACTTC. Protein: CAISEGEAYEQYF.

This clonotype appeared many times. V usage is TRBV5-1 and J usage is TRBJ2-3; D not resolved. Germline values: CDR1 SGHRS, CDR2 YFSETQ. V was shortened by 2 bases and J by 0 bases, with 13 bases between the two germline ends. The CDR3 consists of 16 residues. CDR3 sequence reads: CASSLNTGPSTDTQYF. The CDR3, as DNA: TGCGCCAGCAGCTTAAACACCGGACCAAGCACAGATACGCAGTATTTT.

This clonotype was detected ten times or more. The rearrangement links TRBV7-6 to TRBJ2-1; perhaps TRBD2 as D (5 bases). Per germline, CDR1 SGHVS and CDR2 FNYEAQ. The CDR3 length is 16 residues. V dropped 5 bases and J dropped 3 bases, with 17 bases sitting between them. CDR3 sequence reads: CASSAGVGVDYNEQFF. As DNA, the CDR3 is TGTGCCAGCAGCGCCGGTGTCGGGGTGGACTACAATGAGCAGTTCTTC.

This chain uses TRBV20-1 with TRBJ1-5; no firm D call. Trimming shortened V by 4 bases and J by 7 bases, and 14 bases separated the two germline ends. CDR1 is DFQATT, CDR2 SNEGSKA, per germline (reference sequence). The CDR3 spans 13 residues. This CDR3 reads CSAMGNAGQPQHF. Written as DNA, the CDR3 is TGCAGTGCTATGGGGAACGCTGGCCAGCCCCAGCATTTT.

The V call is TRBV24-1, the J call TRBJ2-1, with a tentative D call TRBD1 (6 bases). V lost 4 bases and J 12 bases, leaving 15 bases between the germline ends. The CDR3 consists of 13 residues. Germline CDR1 reads KGHDR; CDR2 reads SFDVKD. In nucleotides, the CDR3 is TGTGCCACCAGTGAAACCGGGACATCTAGGCAGTTCTTC. Translating it yields CATSETGTSRQFF.

The chain uses TRBV19 and TRBJ1-5; D may be TRBD1 (6 bases). There are 14 residues in the CDR3. V shed 7 bases and J shed 4 bases, with 14 bases lying between them. The V gene's germline CDR1 is LNHDA and CDR2 SQIVND (reference sequence). This chain's CDR3 is CASKGKGGNQPQHF. The CDR3, as DNA: TGTGCCAGTAAGGGAAAGGGGGGGAATCAGCCCCAGCATTTT.

This chain's CDR3 is CSAGTGDYGYTF. CDR3 bases: TGCAGTGCCGGGACAGGGGACTATGGCTACACCTTC. The rearrangement joins TRBV20-1 to TRBJ1-2; 10 nucleotides align to TRBD1. CDR1 is DFQATT and CDR2 is SNEGSKA in the germline V gene (reference sequence). The CDR3 totals 12 residues. Trimming cost V 6 bases and J 3 bases; bases outside gene matches: 1.

This clonotype was observed many times. The chain employs TRBV7-2 and TRBJ1-2; 8 bases match TRBD1. CDR1 SGHTA and CDR2 FQGNSA come from the germline V gene. Germline trimming cut 4 bases from V and 7 bases from J; bases unmatched to any gene: 8. The CDR3 runs 14 residues. DNA for the CDR3: TGTGCCAGCAGCTCGGACAGGGAGAGAGGTGGCTACACCTTC. Translation: CASSSDRERGGYTF.

This clonotype appeared many times. The chain carries TRBV7-3 and TRBJ1-1; D is ambiguous. This CDR3 spans 13 amino acids. Per germline, CDR1 SGHTA and CDR2 FQGTGA. V was pared by 2 bases and J by 6 bases, with 10 bases between. The CDR3 loop is CASSLRGRAEAFF. The CDR3 DNA follows: TGTGCCAGCAGCTTACGGGGTCGGGCTGAAGCTTTCTTT. Complete variable domain (other parts from reference TRBV7-3 and TRBJ1-1): GAGVSQTPSNKVTEKGKYVELRCDPISGHTALYWYRQSLGQGPEFLIYFQGTGAADDSGLPNDRFFAVRPEGSVSTLKIQRTERGDSAVYLCASSLRGRAEAFFGQGTRLTVV.

The genes are TRBV12-3 or TRBV12-4 and TRBJ2-1; 7 bases match TRBD2. This CDR3 comprises 13 residues. With V trimmed by 6 bases and J by 9 bases, 8 bases remained unmatched. As DNA, the CDR3 is TGTGCCAGCAGGACCCAAATAGCGGGTGAGCAGTTCTTC. It specifies CASRTQIAGEQFF.

At least ten counts were recorded for this clonotype. The chain employs TRBV20-1 and TRBJ2-6; either TRBD1 or TRBD2 may supply D (5 bases each). Per the germline V gene, CDR1 is DFQATT and CDR2 is SNEGSKA (reference sequence). V gave up 3 bases and J gave up 1 base, with 13 bases separating them. This CDR3 comprises 16 residues. DNA for the CDR3: TGCAGTGCTAGGGGGCAGGGAGAGTCTGGGGCCAACGTCCTGACTTTC. It is translated as CSARGQGESGANVLTF.

The chain employs TRBV27 and TRBJ2-2; no clear D. CDR3 size: 15 residues. Germline V gene sequence: CDR1 MNHEY, CDR2 SMNVEV (reference sequence). Between the trimmed V and J ends, which lost 5 bases and 2 bases, there was a span of 12 bases. CDR3 nucleotides: TGTGCCAGCAGTGTAGTTTTGGGTAACACCGGGGAGCTGTTTTTT. It is translated as CASSVVLGNTGELFF.

As to this clonotype: This may stem from a read error, because a much larger clone lies one nucleotide away. The V and J genes are TRBV11-2 and TRBJ2-7; D perhaps matches TRBD1 (5 bases). Trimming pared 5 bases from V and 3 bases from J, leaving 11 bases between. Germline lookup yields CDR1 SGHAT and CDR2 FQNNGV. This CDR3 region has 13 residues. CDR3 DNA sequence: TGTGCCAGCAGCCCATGCCAGGGCTACGAGCAGTACTTC. Translated, it gives CASSPCQGYEQYF.

The V gene is TRBV7-9, the J gene TRBJ2-2, with a possible D match to TRBD2 (5 bases). The CDR3 sequence is 17 residues long. Trimming pared 5 bases from V and 0 bases from J, leaving 16 bases between. CDR1 SEHNR and CDR2 FQNEAQ come from the germline V gene (reference sequence). The CDR3 loop reads CASSQDRPDSNTGELFF. The DNA for the CDR3 is TGTGCCAGCAGCCAAGACCGGCCGGACTCGAACACCGGGGAGCTGTTTTTT.

This clonotype was observed a few times. The chain couples TRBV7-9 to TRBJ2-1; D is possibly TRBD2 (5 bases). The V gene lost 6 bases and the J gene lost 11 bases, with 17 bases spanning the gap. CDR3 length equals 13 residues. CDR1 and CDR2 from the germline V gene are SEHNR and FQNEAQ (reference sequence). CDR3 in amino acids: CASREAEPRKQFF. The DNA of the CDR3 is TGTGCCAGCAGGGAAGCGGAACCCCGGAAGCAGTTCTTC.

This clonotype appeared many times. The chain employs TRBV7-9 and TRBJ2-3, with D hard to call. There are 13 residues in the CDR3. Germline V lookup: CDR1 SEHNR, CDR2 FQNEAQ (reference sequence). Trimming pared 4 bases from V and 0 bases from J, leaving 5 bases between. Here the CDR3 reads CASSYPSTDTQYF. In DNA, the CDR3 is TGTGCCAGCAGCTACCCGAGCACAGATACGCAGTATTTT.

The CDR3 DNA sequence: TGTGCCAGCAGTACCGGGACAGGGTTTGGCTACACCTTC. It yields the protein CASSTGTGFGYTF. This chain uses TRBV27 with TRBJ1-2; 9 bases align to TRBD1. CDR3 length: 13 amino acids. The J segment lost 7 bases and the V segment lost 5 bases, leaving 5 bases of the junction unmatched. CDR1 is MNHEY and CDR2 is SMNVEV in the germline V gene (reference sequence).

The table lists this clonotype with a few counts. This chain joins TRBV30 and TRBJ1-1, with a weak D call TRBD1 (5 bases). The CDR3 sequence is 11 residues long. Trimming took 2 bases from V and 5 from J, leaving 6 bases between them. Germline V CDR1 and CDR2: GTSNPN, SVGIG (reference sequence). In DNA form, the CDR3 reads TGTGCCTGGAGTAGACAGACTGAAGCTTTCTTT. Protein product: CAWSRQTEAFF.